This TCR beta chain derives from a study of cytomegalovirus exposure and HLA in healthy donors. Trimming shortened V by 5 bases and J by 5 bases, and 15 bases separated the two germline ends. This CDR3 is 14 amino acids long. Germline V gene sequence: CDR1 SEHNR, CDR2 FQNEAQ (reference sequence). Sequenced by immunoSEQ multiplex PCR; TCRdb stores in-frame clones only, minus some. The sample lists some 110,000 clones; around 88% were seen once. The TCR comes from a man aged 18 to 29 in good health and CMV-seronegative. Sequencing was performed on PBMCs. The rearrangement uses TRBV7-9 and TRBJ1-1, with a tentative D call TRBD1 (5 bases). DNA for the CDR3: TGTGCCAGCAGCCAAGGAGCGCGGGGGACTGAAGCTTTCTTT. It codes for CASSQGARGTEAFF.